This is a list of T cell receptor beta chains from one sample in a study of control samples from healthy donors and cancer patients. Sequencing used immunoSEQ multiplex PCR; TCRdb keeps in-frame clones, though not all of them. The sample records roughly 100,000 clones, approximately 90% being singletons. Source material: blood. These receptors were collected from a woman in her forties or fifties in good health. The conserved cysteine and the conserved F or W are not part of the CDR3 here. Each record gives: J gene, V gene, CDR3 protein.

TRBJ1-1 | TRBV7-8 | ASSSASPKKWNTEAF
TRBJ1-1 | TRBV6-5 | ASSKGALNTEAF
TRBJ1-6 | TRBV4-3 | ASSPSRAGGSSPLH
TRBJ2-3 | TRBV7-3 | ASSLMGSADTQY
TRBJ2-5 | TRBV5-6 | ASSLAQTQETQY
TRBJ2-5 | TRBV9 | ASSGPLAGGRETQY
TRBJ1-6 | TRBV5-1 | ASSIGTGNNSPLH
TRBJ1-4 | TRBV25-1 | ASSGGYSADNEKLF
TRBJ2-1 | TRBV3-1/TRBV3-2 | ARPSPGKF
TRBJ2-7 | TRBV4-3 | ASSQGLIYEQY
TRBJ2-1 | TRBV4-1 | ASSQGSQSSYNEQF
TRBJ1-1 | TRBV19 | ASSIMGLKDPEAF
TRBJ1-1 | TRBV7-3 | ASSFGRDTEAF
TRBJ2-7 | TRBV7-9 | ASSPSTGLAGLGY
TRBJ1-6 | TRBV14 | ASSQDTGRDTSPLH
TRBJ1-1 | TRBV25-1 | ASSDRSQDSNTEAF
TRBJ1-5 | TRBV9 | ASSVVQPQH
TRBJ2-3 | TRBV14 | ASSRMNTDTQY
TRBJ2-2 | TRBV29-1 | SVGRSANTGELF
TRBJ2-7 | TRBV4-2 | ASSDTSGRTIIYEQY
TRBJ2-3 | TRBV5-1 | ASSKGLAGGPDRTDTQY
TRBJ1-1 | TRBV29-1 | SARTVLSGTEAF
TRBJ2-1 | TRBV19 | ASSTRDVRFSLKVHNEQF
TRBJ2-5 | TRBV19 | ASSPDGTARQETQY
TRBJ2-5 | TRBV28 | ASSLAEGVQETQY
TRBJ2-2 | TRBV6-2/TRBV6-3 | ASSLTDSGELF
TRBJ1-6 | TRBV29-1 | SVQGQGVGSPLH
TRBJ1-1 | TRBV4-3 | ASSQGGRGTEAF
TRBJ1-5 | TRBV19 | ASSIGVRANQPQH
TRBJ2-1 | TRBV4-2 | ASSQEATSGYNEQF
TRBJ1-6 | TRBV19 | ARHYNSPLH
TRBJ2-2 | TRBV6-2/TRBV6-3 | ASSRTSSGGSIGELF
TRBJ2-2 | TRBV5-1 | ASSPTGPNTGELF
TRBJ2-2 | TRBV6-4 | ASSGTATGELF
TRBJ1-1 | TRBV5-1 | ASSLVGADTEAF
TRBJ2-1 | TRBV4-2 | ASSQDRLAGGGEQF
TRBJ2-7 | TRBV11-3 | ASSFTTGPGLSTYEQY
TRBJ1-4 | TRBV5-5 | ASSLRPDTEEKLF
TRBJ1-1 | TRBV5-3 | ARSLGLPNTEAF
TRBJ2-2 | TRBV5-1 | ASSPGLLNTGELF
TRBJ2-5 | TRBV19 | ASSIVGASETQY
TRBJ1-4 | TRBV5-1 | ASSLGVDEKLF